This entry is about one TCR beta chain. This sample was taken from a study of blood T cell repertoires in COVID-19. TCRdb keeps only in-frame clones here, not all; method: immunoSEQ multiplex PCR. This table holds 40,000 or so clones, 65% to 90% found once. The sequenced material came from peripheral blood. The clonotype was recovered from a man aged 40-55 years with active COVID-19.

CDR3: CASSHRLAGGQGNEQFF. The CDR3 DNA is TGTGCCAGCAGCCACAGACTAGCGGGAGGACAGGGGAATGAGCAGTTCTTC. The rearrangement uses TRBV14 and TRBJ2-1; TRBD2 matches at 13 bases. The CDR3 covers 17 residues. Per the germline V gene, CDR1 is SGHDN and CDR2 is FVKESK. V lost 3 bases to trimming and J lost 7 bases; unmatched junction nucleotides: 9.